A single TCR beta chain is shown here with its context. Its specific antigen is unknown. The input lacks base qualities; no much larger clone sits a single base away. Patients with a history of autoimmune disease or receiving systemic immunosuppression were excluded from the trial. Peripheral blood for TCR sequencing was collected from all dose cohorts at baseline, on cycle 4 day 1, and on cycle 7 day 1. Samples came from an open-label, multicenter, first-in-human phase I dose-escalation trial of ivuxolimab. Adults with locally advanced or metastatic melanoma, renal cell, hepatocellular, or head and neck squamous cell carcinoma were enrolled in the trial. Before TCR sequencing, CD4+ T cells and CD8+ T cells were sorted from peripheral blood as separate populations. CDR1 and CDR2 are drawn from the germline V gene: SNHLY, FYNNEI. The CDR3 contains 14 residues, cysteine and phenylalanine counted. Only CDR3 DNA remains: 42 bases, in frame from the first base. V is clipped by 2 bases and J by 4 bases, and the sequence between their germline boundaries is 9 bases long.

For sequencing of the TCRbeta CDR3 region, genomic DNA was extracted from the sorted cells. TCRbeta CDR3 regions were sequenced using the immunoSEQ Assay. The table comes from immuneACCESS by way of TCRdb, which keeps in-frame sequences with V and J called. Part of the clones is missing from these tables; in studies checked, under half for an unresolved V gene and the rest for unknown reasons. The sample profile shows almost 90,000 clones; about 87% of them were found once. The biggest ten clones account for roughly 1.6% of the sample. This entry comes from a study of OX40 agonist ivuxolimab in advanced cancers. About the investigation overall: Ivuxolimab, which targeted the costimulatory receptor OX40 (CD134), was an agonistic, fully human IgG2 monoclonal antibody. Intravenous ivuxolimab was administered to patients every 2 weeks at six dose levels: 0.01, 0.1, 0.3, 1.5, 3 and 10 mg/kg. Of the approximately 50 dose-escalation patients, hepatocellular carcinoma was present in about 19, melanoma in roughly 15, renal cell carcinoma in 9 and head and neck cancer in 9. In the dose-escalation cohort, 82.7% of patients were male, and the mean age was approximately 64 years, with a range of roughly 23 to 85. Prior anti-PD-1, anti-PD-L1 or anti-CTLA-4 therapy was permitted, and roughly two fifths of dose-escalation patients had received checkpoint inhibitors. Partial responses were achieved by three dose-escalation patients, of whom one had hepatocellular carcinoma and two had cutaneous melanoma. Peripheral TCRbeta sequencing was intended to test whether TCR sequence diversity was altered and clonal T-cell expansion was caused by ivuxolimab. The paper describes the monotherapy dose-escalation part (N of about 47 patients) of the phase I trial of ivuxolimab. What the research found in general, with its limitations: In the 0.1-3.0 mg/kg groups, partial responders were among the patients with the lowest normalized peripheral clonal expansion, particularly in CD8+ T cells. Clonal expansion of both CD4+ and CD8+ blood T cells was observed from baseline to week 6 at doses 0.1 to 3.0 mg/kg. Which antigens the clonally expanded peripheral T cells were specific for was not determined. Low levels of normalized T-cell clonal expansion were also seen in some patients who did not respond. After ivuxolimab, expanded clones were on average more numerous among CD8+ T cells than among CD4+ T cells.

The TCR sequence derives from an adult with an advanced solid tumor such as melanoma, head and neck, liver or kidney cancer. This specimen consisted of CD4+ or CD8+ T cells sorted from blood, obtained in a trial of the OX40 agonist ivuxolimab. The chain is made from TRBV2 and TRBJ1-5; the D gene cannot be resolved reliably. CDR3 reads: CASSESFSNQPQHF. The sequenced DNA: TGTGCCAGCAGTGAATCGTTCTCGAATCAGCCCCAGCATTTT.